The 29 T cell receptor beta chains below all came from one sample that was sequenced in a study of cytomegalovirus exposure and HLA in healthy donors. This PCR relied on a set of 60 Vbeta primers and 13 Jbeta primers. The data were produced by immunoSEQ multiplex PCR, yet TCRdb's version contains in-frame clones alone and is incomplete. The sample holds about 160,000 clones; roughly 80% are singletons and the top ten take approximately 6.8%. Sample: PBMCs. These receptors were taken from a male donor in good health and CMV-seropositive.

In its sample, this clone was seen a few times. The chain uses TRBV7-9 and TRBJ1-3; no definite D call. Trimming removed 0 bases from V and 1 base from J, with 7 bases in between. The CDR3 loop spans 15 amino acids. Germline V gene data show CDR1 as SEHNR and CDR2 as FQNEAQ (reference sequence). The CDR3 protein is CASSLAGGSGNTIYF. The CDR3 DNA follows: TGTGCCAGCAGCTTAGCAGGAGGGTCTGGAAACACCATATATTTT. Together with reference TRBV7-9 and TRBJ1-3, the CDR3 gives the full variable domain: DTGVSQNPRHKITKRGQNVTFRCDPISEHNRLYWYRQTLGQGPEFLTYFQNEAQLEKSRLLSDRFSAERPKGSFSTLEIQRTEQGDSAMYLCASSLAGGSGNTIYFGEGSWLTVV.

CDR3 protein: CASSGGTRMSQELFF. The CDR3 nucleotides are TGTGCCAGCAGTGGGGGGACTAGAATGTCTCAAGAGCTGTTTTTT. This rearrangement joins TRBV2 to TRBJ2-2, with 8 bases identical to TRBD2. V trimming: 4 bases; J trimming: 11 bases; junction bases outside the gene matches: 12. The CDR3 runs 15 residues. The germline V gene encodes CDR1 SNHLY and CDR2 FYNNEI.

V is TRBV29-1 and J is TRBJ2-5, with 9 positions matching TRBD2. The V and J ends lost 2 bases and 0 bases, in that order; junction bases with no gene match: 4. Germline V gives CDR1 SQVTM, CDR2 ANQGSEA. The CDR3 is 15 residues long. This CDR3 is CSVEFTSGYQETQYF. The CDR3 DNA sequence: TGCAGCGTTGAATTTACTAGCGGGTACCAAGAGACCCAGTACTTC.

This clone turned up a few times. The chain has TRBV19 and TRBJ2-7; TRBD2 is a possible D gene (5 bases). CDR1 is LNHDA and CDR2 is SQIVND in the germline V gene (reference sequence). V lost 6 bases and J lost 5, with 23 bases in between. CDR3 length: 16 residues. The CDR3 bases are TGTGCCAGTAGAGGACGGATATGGCGGACCGGGGACGAGCAGTACTTC. Translating gives CASRGRIWRTGDEQYF.

In nucleotides, the CDR3 is TGTGCCAGCAGTCCCATGCGGGGCGGGGAGCTGTTTTTT. It yields the protein CASSPMRGGELFF. V usage is TRBV27 and J usage is TRBJ2-2; possible D gene TRBD2, 6 bases. Germline CDR1 reads MNHEY; CDR2 reads SMNVEV (reference sequence). The ends were cut back, 5 bases at V and 7 bases at J, with 11 bases in the middle. The CDR3 is 13 amino acids.

V usage is TRBV29-1 and J usage is TRBJ1-1, with 7 bases identical to TRBD1. This CDR3 is 14 amino acids long. V lost 2 bases, J lost 6 bases, and 9 bases stayed unmatched. Germline-derived CDR1 and CDR2 are SQVTM and ANQGSEA. The CDR3 sequence is CSVELEGARPEAFF. The CDR3 DNA is TGCAGCGTTGAATTGGAGGGGGCGCGACCTGAAGCTTTCTTT.

Here the CDR3 reads CANEGAGQETQYF. CDR3 coding DNA: TGTGCCAACGAGGGTGCGGGCCAAGAGACCCAGTACTTC. The V gene is TRBV7-9, the J gene TRBJ2-5; perhaps TRBD2 as D (5 bases). Germline CDR1 is SEHNR and CDR2 is FQNEAQ (reference sequence). Trimming pared 10 bases from V and 1 base from J, leaving 13 bases between. This CDR3 contains 13 residues.

J is TRBJ2-7 and V is TRBV9, with D hard to call. The CDR3 spans 13 residues. The V and J ends lost 4 bases and 0 bases respectively, with 8 bases between them. CDR1 is SGDLS, CDR2 YYNGEE, per germline. This CDR3 reads CASSTESSYEQYF. As DNA, the CDR3 is TGTGCCAGCAGCACCGAGAGCTCCTACGAGCAGTACTTC.

This clone turned up a few times. The genes are TRBV30 and TRBJ1-1; no reliable D call. This CDR3 spans 12 amino acids. Per the germline V gene, CDR1 is GTSNPN and CDR2 is SVGIG (reference sequence). V shed 1 base and J shed 5 bases, with 8 bases lying between them. The CDR3 DNA follows: TGTGCCTGGAGTGGCGGTAAGACTGAAGCTTTCTTT. Translating it yields CAWSGGKTEAFF.

V and J are TRBV28 and TRBJ2-7; D possibly corresponds to TRBD1 (6 bases). Germline CDR1 is MDHEN and CDR2 is SYDVKM. Trimming left V 5 bases short and J 2 bases short, with 16 bases between. The CDR3 is 15 amino acids. The CDR3 DNA follows: TGTGCCAGCAGTGTTCTTTGGGACACACCCTACGAGCAGTACTTC. Translating it yields CASSVLWDTPYEQYF. The complete variable domain, with remaining parts taken from reference TRBV28 and TRBJ2-7, reads DVKVTQSSRYLVKRTGEKVFLECVQDMDHENMFWYRQDPGLGLRLIYFSYDVKMKEKGDIPEGYSVSREKKERFSLILESASTNQTSMYLCASSVLWDTPYEQYFGPGTRLTVT.

This clone has just a few counts. The chain uses TRBV7-2 and TRBJ1-1; D not certain. V gave up 5 bases and J gave up 4 bases, with 11 bases separating them. This CDR3 has 13 residues. Germline-derived CDR1 and CDR2 are SGHTA and FQGNSA. CDR3 sequence (DNA): TGTGCCAGCAGCGCGGAGGTGGGCACTGAAGCTTTCTTT. Translated, it gives CASSAEVGTEAFF.

The rearrangement links TRBV20-1 to TRBJ1-1; no definite D call. This CDR3 is built from 11 residues. From germline, CDR1 is DFQATT and CDR2 SNEGSKA (reference sequence). Trimming stripped 4 bases from V and 7 bases from J, with 10 bases between. The CDR3 region is CSAMRELEAFF. The CDR3 DNA reads TGCAGTGCTATGCGGGAACTTGAAGCTTTCTTT.

J is TRBJ2-7 and V is TRBV1; no check of the table's D call, TRBD2, against the DNA was made. TRBV1 is an annotated pseudogene. The CDR3 has 13 amino acids. The DNA for the CDR3 is TGCACCAGCAGACTAGCGGCACTCTACGAGCAGTACTTC. Translating gives CTSRLAALYEQYF.

The chain is built from TRBV12-5 and TRBJ2-4, with TRBD2 matching over 8 bases. This CDR3 is built from 13 residues. V was pared by 1 base and J by 11 bases, with 4 bases of the junction left unmatched. The V gene's germline CDR1 is LGHNT and CDR2 FRNRAP. The CDR3 region has the DNA TGTGCTAGTGGTTTGGGAGCGGGAGTGGTTCAGTACTTC. This translates into CASGLGAGVVQYF. Together with reference TRBV12-5 and TRBJ2-4, the CDR3 gives the full variable domain: DARVTQTPRHKVTEMGQEVTMRCQPILGHNTVFWYRQTMMQGLELLAYFRNRAPLDDSGMPKDRFSAEMPDATLATLKIQPSEPRDSAVYFCASGLGAGVVQYFGAGTRLSVL.

As DNA, the CDR3 is TGCGCCAGCAGCCCCTTAAAGGGACTAGCGGACACAGATACGCAGTATTTT. Its protein is CASSPLKGLADTDTQYF. The chain carries TRBV5-1 and TRBJ2-3, with 11 nucleotides matching TRBD2. V lost 4 bases and J lost 2; bases outside the gene matches: 9. In germline, CDR1 is SGHRS, CDR2 YFSETQ. The CDR3 runs 17 residues.

The chain employs TRBV30 and TRBJ2-7; D remains unclear. Trimming took 0 bases from V and 7 from J, leaving 7 bases between them. This CDR3 has 11 amino acids. The germline CDR1 and CDR2 sequences are GTSNPN and SVGIG (reference sequence). The CDR3 here is CAWSVPREQYF. The CDR3 region has the DNA TGTGCCTGGAGTGTACCCAGGGAGCAGTACTTC. Full variable domain (outside the CDR3, taken from reference TRBV30 and TRBJ2-7): SQTIHQWPATLVQPVGSPLSLECTVEGTSNPNLYWYRQAAGRGLQLLFYSVGIGQISSEVPQNLSASRPQDRQFILSSKKLLLSDSGFYLCAWSVPREQYFGPGTRLTVT.

This clone was found a few times. The gene calls are TRBV30 and TRBJ1-6; D call uncertain. Trimming removed 2 bases from V and 7 bases from J, with 9 bases in between. Germline V CDR1 and CDR2: GTSNPN, SVGIG (reference sequence). The CDR3 has 13 amino acids. CDR3 residues: CAWSTNRNSPLHF. In nucleotides, the CDR3 is TGTGCCTGGAGTACCAACCGGAATTCACCCCTCCACTTT.

Written as DNA, the CDR3 is TGTGCCATCAGTGAGCAGGGCCCGATGAACACTGAAGCTTTCTTT. This codes for CAISEQGPMNTEAFF. V gene TRBV10-3 combines with J gene TRBJ1-1, with D perhaps matching TRBD1 (5 bases). Germline V gene lookup returns CDR1 ENHRY and CDR2 SYGVKD. V was pared by 2 bases and J by 0 bases, with 10 bases between. This CDR3 is 15 amino acids long.

The chain has TRBV5-1 and TRBJ2-5; 9 nucleotides line up with TRBD1. V was pared by 4 bases and J by 4 bases, with 5 bases of the junction left unmatched. The CDR3 spans 14 residues. CDR1 and CDR2 from the germline V gene are SGHRS and YFSETQ. CDR3 nucleotides: TGCGCCAGCAGCCCTCCGACAGGGGGAGAGACCCAGTACTTC. Protein: CASSPPTGGETQYF.

This CDR3 reads CASGLAGEGVNEQFF. The CDR3, as DNA: TGTGCCAGCGGTTTAGCGGGAGAGGGGGTCAATGAGCAGTTCTTC. The J gene is TRBJ2-1, the V gene TRBV6-1; 9 bases line up with TRBD2. CDR1 MNHNS and CDR2 SASEGT come from the germline V gene. The length of the CDR3 is 15 residues. V trimming: 8 bases; J trimming: 6 bases; junction bases outside the gene matches: 11.

The chain is built from TRBV7-3 and TRBJ2-5, with 7 bases identical to TRBD2. Germline V gene sequence: CDR1 SGHTA, CDR2 FQGTGA. The CDR3 has 14 residues. V lost 3 bases and J lost 4; bases outside the gene matches: 5. The DNA of the CDR3 is TGTGCCAGCAGCTTCTCGGGGGGTCTAGAGACCCAGTACTTC. Its protein product is CASSFSGGLETQYF.

The chain recombines TRBV9 with TRBJ1-1; 10 nucleotides line up with TRBD1. The CDR3 sequence is 13 residues long. Germline CDR1 is SGDLS and CDR2 is YYNGEE. Germline trimming cut 3 bases from V and 4 bases from J; bases unmatched to any gene: 0. CDR3 sequence (DNA): TGTGCCAGCAGCGGGACAGGGGGCACTGAAGCTTTCTTT. It specifies CASSGTGGTEAFF.

This clone was counted a few times. The V call is TRBV19, the J call TRBJ2-7, with D perhaps matching TRBD1 (6 bases). V was shortened by 5 bases and J by 5 bases, with 19 bases between the two germline ends. Germline V lookup: CDR1 LNHDA, CDR2 SQIVND (reference sequence). This CDR3 region has 15 residues. The CDR3 spells CASSPRTGSGDEQYF. The CDR3 DNA reads TGTGCCAGTAGTCCTCGCACAGGGAGCGGCGACGAGCAGTACTTC.

The rearrangement joins TRBV5-6 to TRBJ2-5; D perhaps matches TRBD2 (5 bases). This CDR3 is built from 14 residues. Germline V lookup: CDR1 SGHDT, CDR2 YYEEEE. Trimming cost V 4 bases and J 2 bases, with 12 bases left between them. Written as DNA, the CDR3 is TGTGCCAGCAGCGCCGCGGGCTCTCAAGAGACCCAGTACTTC. As protein: CASSAAGSQETQYF.

The chain couples TRBV21-1 to TRBJ1-5; TRBD1, the D gene given by the table, was not confirmed from the DNA. TRBV21-1 is flagged as a pseudogene. The length of the CDR3 is 18 residues. The CDR3 region has the DNA TGTGCCAGCAGCAATCCTAGACAGGGACCGTATAGCAATCAGCCCCAGCATTTT. Its protein product is CASSNPRQGPYSNQPQHF.

This chain links TRBV6-5 with TRBJ1-5, with D hard to call. Germline V gene data show CDR1 as MNHEY and CDR2 as SVGAGI. With 6 bases removed from V and 4 bases from J, the gap between germline ends came to 10 bases. The CDR3 loop spans 13 amino acids. In nucleotides, the CDR3 is TGTGCCAGCAGATACCTCGAGAATCAGCCCCAGCATTTT. Amino acids: CASRYLENQPQHF.

A remark on this clone: Other DNA sequences in this specimen translate into the identical CDR3. The chain carries TRBV18 and TRBJ2-7; TRBD1 matches at 7 bases. This CDR3 has 14 residues. Germline V lookup: CDR1 KGHSH, CDR2 LQKENI. The V and J ends lost 1 base and 3 bases, in that order; junction bases with no gene match: 3. CDR3 in amino acids: CASSPRQGLYEQYF. The CDR3 coding sequence is TGTGCCAGCTCACCACGACAGGGTCTCTACGAGCAGTACTTC.

This clone was seen a few times. CDR3 protein: CAWRARGMNTEAFF. As DNA, the CDR3 is TGTGCCTGGAGAGCCAGGGGCATGAACACTGAAGCTTTCTTT. The chain carries TRBV30 and TRBJ1-1; D is possibly TRBD1 (6 bases). Per germline, CDR1 GTSNPN and CDR2 SVGIG (reference sequence). The CDR3 has 14 amino acids. The V and J ends lost 3 bases and 0 bases respectively, with 11 bases between them. Drawing the rest from reference TRBV30 and TRBJ1-1, the complete variable domain is SQTIHQWPATLVQPVGSPLSLECTVEGTSNPNLYWYRQAAGRGLQLLFYSVGIGQISSEVPQNLSASRPQDRQFILSSKKLLLSDSGFYLCAWRARGMNTEAFFGQGTRLTVV.

The table lists this clone with a few counts. CDR3 region: CASSEDRVHEQYF. The CDR3 coding sequence is TGTGCCAGCAGTGAGGACAGGGTCCACGAGCAGTACTTC. This rearrangement joins TRBV6-1 to TRBJ2-7; 8 nucleotides match TRBD1. The CDR3 runs 13 residues. Per the germline V gene, CDR1 is MNHNS and CDR2 is SASEGT. The trim removed 3 bases at V and 5 bases at J, leaving 3 bases unmatched.